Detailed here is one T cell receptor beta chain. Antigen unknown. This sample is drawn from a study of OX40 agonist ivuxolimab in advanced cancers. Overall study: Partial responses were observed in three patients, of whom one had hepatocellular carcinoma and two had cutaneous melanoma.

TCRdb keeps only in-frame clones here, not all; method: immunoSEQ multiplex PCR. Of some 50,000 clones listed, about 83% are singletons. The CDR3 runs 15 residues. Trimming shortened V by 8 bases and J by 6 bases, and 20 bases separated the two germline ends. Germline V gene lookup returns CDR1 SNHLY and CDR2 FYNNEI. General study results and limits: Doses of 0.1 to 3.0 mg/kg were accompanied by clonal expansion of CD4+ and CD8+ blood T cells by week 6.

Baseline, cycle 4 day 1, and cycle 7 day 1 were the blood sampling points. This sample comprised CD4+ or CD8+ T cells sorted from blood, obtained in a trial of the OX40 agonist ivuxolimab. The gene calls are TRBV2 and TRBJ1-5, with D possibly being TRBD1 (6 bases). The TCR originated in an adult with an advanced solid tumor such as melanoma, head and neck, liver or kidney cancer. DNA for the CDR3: TGTGCCAGCTCTGCTGACAGGCTCAGAGGTCAGCCCCAGCATTTT. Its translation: CASSADRLRGQPQHF.